The 30 T cell receptor beta chains below all came from one sample that was sequenced in a study of blood T cell repertoires in COVID-19. Method: immunoSEQ multiplex PCR; TCRdb's copy keeps in-frame clones and lacks some. Of 120,000 to 150,000 clones in the sample, approximately 85% were seen once. Sequencing was performed on peripheral blood. Receptors were obtained from a woman aged 60-75 years with COVID-19, enrolled during active disease.

CDR3: CASSQPGTGETQYF. The CDR3 DNA reads as TGTGCCAGCTCACAGCCCGGGACAGGTGAGACCCAGTACTTC. The rearrangement joins TRBV18 to TRBJ2-5; 8 bases are shared with TRBD1. The CDR3 covers 14 residues. The V gene end was trimmed by 4 bases and the J gene end by 5 bases; junction bases not matched to a gene: 6. Germline CDR1 and CDR2: KGHSH and LQKENI.

The V call is TRBV24-1, the J call TRBJ2-2; TRBD1 agrees at 7 bases. V lost 5 bases, J lost 0 bases, and 5 bases stayed unmatched. CDR1 and CDR2 from the germline V gene are KGHDR and SFDVKD. The CDR3 has 16 residues. CDR3 coding DNA: TGTGCCACCAGTGGGGCGACAGGGCCGAACACCGGGGAGCTGTTTTTT. Protein product: CATSGATGPNTGELFF.

V and J are TRBV6-9 and TRBJ2-1, with 12 bases fitting TRBD2. This CDR3 comprises 15 residues. The germline gives CDR1 MNHGY, CDR2 SVAAGI. With V trimmed by 4 bases and J by 4 bases, 2 bases remained unmatched. The CDR3 nucleotides are TGTGCCAGCAGTTTCCTAGCGGGGGGGTACAATGAGCAGTTCTTC. Its protein product is CASSFLAGGYNEQFF.

The rearrangement uses TRBV5-1 and TRBJ1-4, with 7 bases fitting TRBD1. The ends lost 6 bases at V and 3 bases at J; junction bases unmatched: 5. The CDR3 sequence is 14 residues long. CDR1 SGHRS and CDR2 YFSETQ come from the germline V gene. The DNA of the CDR3 is TGCGCCAGCAACGCGGGACAGCCTAATGAAAAACTGTTTTTT. It encodes CASNAGQPNEKLFF.

This chain connects TRBV7-3 to TRBJ2-2; D ambiguous. V was shortened by 5 bases and J by 3 bases, with 7 bases between the two germline ends. Germline loops: CDR1 SGHTA, CDR2 FQGTGA. The CDR3 contains 13 residues. The CDR3 nucleotides are TGTGCCAGCAGCCCCCCTCACACCGGGGAGCTGTTTTTT. Translating it yields CASSPPHTGELFF.

The rearrangement links TRBV5-4 to TRBJ1-2, with a possible D match to TRBD1 (6 bases). The CDR3 extends over 15 amino acids. V lost 2 bases and J lost 4, with 15 bases in between. Germline CDR1 reads SGHNT; CDR2 reads YYREEE (reference sequence). This CDR3 is CASSLADRRIYGYTF. The CDR3 coding sequence is TGTGCCAGCAGCTTAGCCGACAGGCGGATCTATGGCTACACCTTC.

V and J are TRBV5-1 and TRBJ1-2; D perhaps matches TRBD1 (5 bases). CDR1 is SGHRS and CDR2 is YFSETQ in the germline V gene. This CDR3 contains 14 residues. V dropped 0 bases and J dropped 2 bases, with 8 bases sitting between them. The chain's CDR3 is CASSLVPGNYGYTF. The CDR3 DNA reads TGCGCCAGCAGCTTGGTGCCAGGGAACTATGGCTACACCTTC. Looking up the rest from reference TRBV5-1 and TRBJ1-2 gives the full variable domain: KAGVTQTPRYLIKTRGQQVTLSCSPISGHRSVSWYQQTPGQGLQFLFEYFSETQRNKGNFPGRFSGRQFSNSRSEMNVSTLELGDSALYLCASSLVPGNYGYTFGSGTRLTVV.

The chain carries TRBV7-8 and TRBJ2-2; 11 positions agree with TRBD1. Germline V gene lookup returns CDR1 SGHVS and CDR2 FQNEAQ. CDR3 size: 17 residues. V shed 1 base and J 0 bases; nucleotides not matched to a gene: 1. The CDR3 sequence: CASSLGDRGANTGELFF. CDR3 in DNA: TGTGCCAGCAGCTTAGGGGACAGGGGGGCGAACACCGGGGAGCTGTTTTTT.

In its sample, this clone was seen many times. The chain carries TRBV4-2 and TRBJ1-1, with D maybe TRBD1 (5 bases). CDR1 and CDR2 from the germline V gene are LGHNA and YNFKEQ. The CDR3 consists of 16 residues. V was pared by 1 base and J by 2 bases, with 14 bases between. The CDR3 coding sequence is TGTGCCAGCAGCCAAGGCGGGGACGGACTTAACACTGAAGCTTTCTTT. Encoded protein: CASSQGGDGLNTEAFF.

The chain links TRBV7-2 to TRBJ2-7; a possible D gene is TRBD1 (6 bases). The V end lost 5 bases, the J end lost 4 bases, and 18 bases lay between the germline ends. Germline lookup yields CDR1 SGHTA and CDR2 FQGNSA. The CDR3 runs to 15 residues. The CDR3 here is CASSRSPGHLYEQYF. In nucleotides, the CDR3 is TGTGCCAGCAGCCGCTCTCCGGGACACTTGTACGAGCAGTACTTC.

This clone was recorded only once. The chain couples TRBV5-1 to TRBJ2-1; 12 nucleotides agree with TRBD2. CDR3 length: 16 residues. V trimming: 1 base; J trimming: 10 bases; junction bases outside the gene matches: 9. Germline V CDR1 and CDR2: SGHRS, YFSETQ. The CDR3 nucleotides are TGCGCCAGCAGCTTGACTCCTAGCGGGGGGGCAGACGAGCAGTTCTTC. Amino acid sequence: CASSLTPSGGADEQFF.

The CDR3 region has the DNA TGTGCCAGCAGCCCGTGGACTAGCGGGGGCACAGATACGCAGTATTTT. It encodes CASSPWTSGGTDTQYF. V and J are TRBV7-8 and TRBJ2-3, with 12 bases that match TRBD2. The CDR3 spans 16 residues. Per the germline V gene, CDR1 is SGHVS and CDR2 is FQNEAQ. With 5 bases clipped from V and 1 base from J, the junction kept 4 bases outside the gene matches.

The J gene is TRBJ1-1, the V gene TRBV7-9; no clear D gene. This CDR3 spans 15 amino acids. Germline CDR1 and CDR2: SEHNR and FQNEAQ (reference sequence). V dropped 5 bases and J dropped 1 base, with 14 bases sitting between them. CDR3 amino acids: CASSDGGAPNTEAFF. The CDR3 coding sequence is TGTGCCAGCAGCGACGGCGGAGCCCCGAACACTGAAGCTTTCTTT. Combining the CDR3 with reference TRBV7-9 and TRBJ1-1 gives the whole variable domain DTGVSQNPRHKITKRGQNVTFRCDPISEHNRLYWYRQTLGQGPEFLTYFQNEAQLEKSRLLSDRFSAERPKGSFSTLEIQRTEQGDSAMYLCASSDGGAPNTEAFFGQGTRLTVV.

The sample holds a few counts of this clone. This chain links TRBV4-1 with TRBJ1-5; TRBD1 agrees at 7 bases. V trimming: 4 bases; J trimming: 1 base; junction bases outside the gene matches: 4. CDR1 and CDR2 (germline): MGHRA, YSYEKL. This CDR3 region has 15 residues. The CDR3 loop reads CASSLIQGSNQPQHF. In DNA, the CDR3 is TGCGCCAGCAGCCTCATACAGGGGAGCAATCAGCCCCAGCATTTT.

The gene calls are TRBV14 and TRBJ1-2, with D uncertain. Looked up from germline, CDR1 is SGHDN and CDR2 is FVKESK. The CDR3 runs 13 residues. V was cut by 0 bases and J by 8 bases, with 10 bases left in between. CDR3 in DNA: TGTGCCAGCAGCCAAGAAGAAAAGCGGGGCTACACCTTC. Encoded protein: CASSQEEKRGYTF.

The CDR3 coding sequence is TGTGCCTGGAAGAGGTCATACCGGAATGAAAAACTGTTTTTT. Amino acid sequence: CAWKRSYRNEKLFF. The chain combines TRBV30 with TRBJ1-4, with D unclear. This CDR3 contains 14 residues. Germline CDR1 reads GTSNPN; CDR2 reads SVGIG (reference sequence). The V and J ends lost 4 bases and 5 bases respectively, with 14 bases between them.

About this clone itself: The junction departs from germline at one end; a sequencing error may be responsible. The chain couples TRBV7-7 to TRBJ2-2; D is uncertain. The germline gives CDR1 SSHAT, CDR2 FNYEAQ (reference sequence). The CDR3 has 14 amino acids. CDR3 residues: CASSSHAGTGELFF. The CDR3 DNA sequence: TGTGCTAGCAGCTCCCATGCCGGCACCGGGGAGCTGTTTTTT.

The gene calls are TRBV29-1 and TRBJ2-1, with a weak D call TRBD2 (7 bases). The CDR3 is made up of 15 amino acids. Germline V CDR1 and CDR2: SQVTM, ANQGSEA. V was pared by 1 base and J by 3 bases, with 13 bases between. CDR3 sequence: CSVEGPGGYYNEQFF. The CDR3 DNA reads as TGCAGCGTTGAAGGGCCGGGGGGCTACTACAATGAGCAGTTCTTC.

This clone was observed once. CDR3 DNA: TGTGCCAGCAGCTTCAGACAGATACCTGGCTACACCTTC. This codes for CASSFRQIPGYTF. This rearrangement joins TRBV11-3 to TRBJ1-2; possibly TRBD1 for D (5 bases). Trimming took off 3 bases at V and 7 bases at J, with 12 bases between the two ends. Germline lookup yields CDR1 SGHNT and CDR2 YENEEA. The length of the CDR3 is 13 residues.

CDR3 sequence reads: CASSLGTVNSPLHF. In DNA, the CDR3 is TGTGCCAGCAGCCTTGGGACAGTTAATTCACCCCTCCACTTT. This chain connects TRBV7-9 to TRBJ1-6; 7 bases fit TRBD1. Trimming took 5 bases from V and 6 from J; bases not matched to a gene: 4. Germline CDR1 and CDR2: SEHNR and FQNEAQ (reference sequence). There are 14 residues in the CDR3.

The CDR3 nucleotides read TGTGCCAGCAGCCAAGTTGAGGGTGGACGAATTCAGTACTTC. Its protein is CASSQVEGGRIQYF. V and J are TRBV14 and TRBJ2-4; D is perhaps TRBD2 (5 bases). V lost 1 base and J 10 bases, leaving 14 bases between the germline ends. The CDR3 is 14 residues long. Germline assignment: CDR1 SGHDN and CDR2 FVKESK.

The V gene is TRBV2, the J gene TRBJ2-7; 8 bases are a match to TRBD2. The germline gives CDR1 SNHLY, CDR2 FYNNEI. V lost 4 bases, J lost 3 bases, and 5 bases stayed unmatched. The CDR3 contains 14 residues. CDR3 coding DNA: TGTGCCAGCAGTGCCGGGACTAGAAGCTACGAGCAGTACTTC. Amino acid sequence: CASSAGTRSYEQYF.

This chain links TRBV6-2 or TRBV6-3 with TRBJ2-1; 12 positions agree with TRBD2. The CDR3 length is 17 residues. Germline V lookup: CDR1 MNHEY, CDR2 SVGEGT. The V gene end was trimmed by 2 bases and the J gene end by 3 bases; junction bases not matched to a gene: 5. CDR3 nucleotides: TGTGCCAGCAGTTACCTTAGGACTAGCGGGAACTACAATGAGCAGTTCTTC. Protein: CASSYLRTSGNYNEQFF.

The genes are TRBV5-5 and TRBJ2-1; D is possibly TRBD2 (6 bases). Trimming left V 0 bases short and J 0 bases short, with 16 bases between. In germline, CDR1 is SGHKS, CDR2 YYEKEE (reference sequence). CDR3 length: 18 amino acids. The CDR3 DNA is TGTGCCAGCAGCTTGGTAATCGGGGGAATGGGCTCCTACAATGAGCAGTTCTTC. As protein: CASSLVIGGMGSYNEQFF.

This rearrangement joins TRBV6-6 to TRBJ1-5; possibly TRBD1 for D (5 bases). The germline V and J ends were trimmed by 0 bases and 4 bases, with 10 bases remaining between them. The germline V gene encodes CDR1 MNHNY and CDR2 SVGAGI (reference sequence). CDR3 length: 15 amino acids. The CDR3 DNA reads TGTGCCAGCAGTTACTCAGGAGGGGTTAATCAGCCCCAGCATTTT. Its translation is CASSYSGGVNQPQHF.

This sequence joins TRBV2 and TRBJ1-5; 7 nucleotides match TRBD1. Germline CDR1 is SNHLY and CDR2 is FYNNEI. This CDR3 region has 13 residues. J gave up 9 bases and V 11 bases, and 13 bases lay outside the gene matches. CDR3 loop: CACLRDRGGPQHF. CDR3 coding DNA: TGTGCCTGTTTACGGGACAGAGGGGGGCCCCAGCATTTT. The variable domain in full, with the rest retrieved from reference TRBV2 and TRBJ1-5, is EPEVTQTPSHQVTQMGQEVILRCVPISNHLYFYWYRQILGQKVEFLVSFYNNEISEKSEIFDDQFSVERPDGSNFTLKIRSTKLEDSAMYFCACLRDRGGPQHFGDGTRLSIL.

The chain couples TRBV19 to TRBJ1-2, with D tentatively TRBD1 (5 bases). Trimming took 0 bases from V and 5 from J, leaving 7 bases between them. The germline V gene has CDR1 LNHDA and CDR2 SQIVND (reference sequence). This CDR3 is 13 amino acids long. The chain's CDR3 is CASSIEGRYGYTF. The CDR3 bases are TGTGCCAGTAGTATAGAGGGGCGGTATGGCTACACCTTC.

This clone came up once. The chain employs TRBV19 and TRBJ2-7; D gene uncertain. The CDR3 has 14 amino acids. V gave up 2 bases and J gave up 0 bases, with 8 bases separating them. Germline V lookup: CDR1 LNHDA, CDR2 SQIVND (reference sequence). Here the CDR3 DNA reads TGTGCCAGTAGTATATCTAGGAACTCCTACGAGCAGTACTTC. Encoded protein: CASSISRNSYEQYF.

The genes are TRBV7-3 and TRBJ2-4; D is uncertain. CDR3 length: 14 amino acids. V was clipped by 5 bases and J by 8 bases, with 16 bases between them. Germline CDR1 and CDR2: SGHTA and FQGTGA. CDR3 region: CASSPPPTPHIQYF. The DNA of the CDR3 is TGTGCCAGCAGCCCCCCCCCGACACCCCACATTCAGTACTTC. The full variable domain, its missing parts supplied by reference TRBV7-3 and TRBJ2-4, is GAGVSQTPSNKVTEKGKYVELRCDPISGHTALYWYRQSLGQGPEFLIYFQGTGAADDSGLPNDRFFAVRPEGSVSTLKIQRTERGDSAVYLCASSPPPTPHIQYFGAGTRLSVL.

This clone showed up just once. The chain is built from TRBV5-1 and TRBJ2-5, with a tentative D call TRBD2 (5 bases). The length of the CDR3 is 15 residues. V was cut by 4 bases and J by 5 bases, with 18 bases left in between. In germline, CDR1 is SGHRS, CDR2 YFSETQ. The CDR3 loop is CASSATRPDRETQYF. The CDR3 DNA reads as TGCGCCAGCAGCGCAACTAGGCCCGATAGGGAGACCCAGTACTTC.